This TCR beta chain was captured in a study of T cell changes during pregnancy in multiple sclerosis. This clone was picked up one time. Method: immunoSEQ multiplex PCR; TCRdb's copy keeps in-frame clones and lacks some. This table has about 41,000 clones, 80% to 90% appearing once. The V gene lost 2 bases and the J gene lost 1 base, with 5 bases spanning the gap. The CDR3 has 14 amino acids. Germline CDR1 and CDR2: SGHDN and FVKESK. The sequence was collected from a female donor with multiple sclerosis, enrolled in a pregnancy study. The chain has TRBV14 and TRBJ2-2; D ambiguous. Sequencing used CD4+ T cells from peripheral blood mononuclear cells, obtained in the first trimester of pregnancy. The CDR3 coding sequence is TGTGCCAGCAGCCAATACGGGAACACCGGGGAGCTGTTTTTT. Residues: CASSQYGNTGELFF. The variable domain in full, with the rest retrieved from reference TRBV14 and TRBJ2-2, is EAGVTQFPSHSVIEKGQTVTLRCDPISGHDNLYWYRRVMGKEIKFLLHFVKESKQDESGMPNNRFLAERTGGTYSTLKVQPAELEDSGVYFCASSQYGNTGELFFGEGSRLTVL.